This T cell receptor beta chain was obtained from a study of cytomegalovirus exposure and HLA in healthy donors (dated by TCRdb to the late 2010s). Background for the entire study: According to an earlier analysis of 550 to 700 of the donors, about 170 million T cells yielded 90 million to 140 million unique TCR beta sequences and 276 Gb of sequence data. Roughly 5 DR-DQ haplotypes were treated as single units for association and clustering because of strong linkage in the cohort. Donor age, sex, ethnicity and CMV serostatus were compiled together with the repertoire data. The study combined high-throughput TCR immunosequencing, statistical association of individual TCRs with disease status, and machine learning to predict cytomegalovirus infection status. A later analysis re-examined previously published TCR beta repertoires from about 700 donors and added high-resolution HLA genotyping to investigate patterns of TCR occurrence. The study aimed to test whether cataloging public T cell receptors could reveal signatures of past pathogen exposure. The study profiled the T cell repertoires of 500 to 800 subjects by immunosequencing and related them to cytomegalovirus serostatus. An earlier analysis of several hundred of the donors applied high-throughput TCR beta sequencing to assess whether each TCR beta V gene segment acted as functional or pseudogenic. The number of typed donors differed by locus: roughly 620-630 for A, B, C, DRB1 and DQB1; 500 to 550 for DQA1; fewer than 610 for DPA1; and 450 to 480 for DPB1. Every discovery cohort repertoire had been produced on one sequencing platform. A later genetic analysis took genome-wide SNP genotypes for about 60% of the roughly 670 donors and used that subset as a discovery cohort. The later analysis used no new phenotypic data to find candidate immune exposures, relying instead on TCR beta sequences and their occurrence across donors. On average, around 230,000 unique TCR beta nucleotide sequences were sequenced per donor among 350 to 400 genotyped donors of the cohort, with about 19% of those sequences being non-productive. About 310 gigabases of sequencing data and 78 million or so unique TCR sequences were included in an early release covering 550 to 800 HLA-typed donors. Besides the first cohort of roughly 640 subjects, a separate validation cohort made up of 90 to 150 different subjects was used. HLA typing covered class I and class II loci at four-digit resolution. The genetic ancestry cluster associated with self-reported Caucasian donors included over 80% of the approximately 430 genotyped donors. Beyond this particular receptor, the publication reports: A group of highly shared sequence variants was considered likely to be a technical artifact of the sequencing pipeline. A few of the identified cytomegalovirus-associated TCR beta chains were confirmed in vitro to be specific for cytomegalovirus antigens. Because counts were too low, roughly 17 rarely observed V segments, including chromosome 9 orphons, were left out of the earlier analysis of 587 of the donors. Some IMGT-functional V segments, including TRBV6-2 and TRBV6-3, could not be told apart with the 87-base-pair reads, so those segments were excluded. Across donors, most TCR sequences were observed very rarely, whereas some public TCRs were present in many individuals. The classifier was reported to diagnose cytomegalovirus status with high specificity and sensitivity in both the original and validation cohorts. The study gave a list of about 160 TCR beta chains associated with cytomegalovirus. Only TCR beta chains were sequenced in this cohort, and the absence of alpha or paired-chain data limited detectable features. Most CMV-associated TCR beta chains appeared to be HLA-restricted in a later analysis, and the HLA associations seemed to be driven largely by CMV exposure. Compared with the roughly 670-donor mean, donors in an Asian-associated ancestry cluster had fewer N-insertions in productive TCRs, according to a later genetic analysis. When HLA alleles, especially DR and DQ, strongly co-occurred, attributing TCR associations to individual alleles was difficult. According to the authors, the approach could potentially be generalized to other disease states and immunological phenotypes. Several of the top co-occurrence clusters appeared to be linked to parvovirus B19, influenza, CMV and Epstein-Barr virus, according to a later analysis. CMV serostatus was the only immune exposure information available for the cohort. Because HLA typing was missing for some donors at each locus, association tests included only the typed subset. Linkage disequilibrium might explain the correlated functional status among segregating V segments, but an unknown experimental factor could not be excluded. V-gene and J-gene trimming of TCR beta chains was associated with a missense DCLRE1C variant in a later genetic analysis, and the association was replicated in an independent cohort. Broadly in line with IMGT annotations, most TCR beta V segments showed up in productive rearrangements about 87% or about 30% of the time in an earlier analysis of 587 of the donors. In a later analysis, TCR association rates were found to vary across HLA loci, with the most associated TCRs seen for DRB1 alleles and the fewest for HLA-C alleles. A later analysis found that HLA-associated TCR beta chains were more clonally expanded and had lower generation probabilities than equally common non-associated chains. Specific HLA alleles were associated with roughly 17,000 TCR beta sequences at a false discovery rate of 0.05 in a later analysis. Presence/absence analyses assumed roughly uniform sequencing depth across donors, an assumption that may not hold. A further reported finding was that TCR beta sequences accurately predicted the HLA-A and HLA-B alleles for most subjects in the first cohort.

Libraries were built with the immunoSEQ multiplex PCR assay. The multiplex PCR relied on a mix of 60 forward primers for TCR Vbeta segments and 13 reverse primers for TCR Jbeta segments. Amplification of the CDR3 region of rearranged TCR beta genes was performed with a multiplex PCR assay on genomic DNA. On the Illumina HiSeq System, the amplified TCR beta libraries were sequenced as 87-base-pair reads. The published analysis was carried out like this. A later analysis tallied roughly 80 million unique TCR beta chains across the 666 repertoires, and about 10 million of those chains were shared by two or more donors. To remove PCR and sequencing errors, raw reads were error-corrected and collapsed into unique sequences using a nearest-neighbor algorithm that merged closely related sequences. Alignment of CDR3 sequences to IMGT reference sequences was used to assign V, D and J gene segments. Each retained sequence needed at least a six-nucleotide match to both a V gene segment and a J gene segment. Rearrangements were called productive when the CDR3 lacked stop codons and stayed in frame with V and J; all others were non-productive. Following IMGT convention, CDR3 was defined as the stretch from the second conserved V-encoded cysteine to the conserved J-encoded phenylalanine. The earlier analysis of approximately 590 of the donors excluded any sequence lacking an unambiguous match to a single V gene segment. An earlier analysis of 550 to 650 of the donors classified V segments as functional when productive rearrangements were above 56.7% and as segregating when the standard deviation between donors was above 5%. A statistical classification framework was developed to diagnose cytomegalovirus status using the catalog of TCR beta chain sequences. A later analysis assigned V and J genes by comparing TCR nucleotide sequences with IMGT/GENE-DB human TR gene sequences. A later analysis assigned CDR3 sequences and most-parsimonious VDJ recombination scenarios with the TCRdist pipeline. In a later analysis, every TCR beta chain was defined by the combination of its CDR3 amino acid sequence and its V-gene family, and reads without a unique V-gene family were dropped. As a way to deal with suspected cross-contamination and a sequencing artifact, a later analysis dropped over 550 nucleotide sequences that were highly shared and had low generation probability. For each public chain, a later analysis derived a clonal expansion index from normalized ranks of inferred template counts within each repertoire. A later analysis computed generation probabilities with a VDJ recombination model fitted to out-of-frame rearrangements, and checked the results against IGoR. A later analysis scored TCR-TCR, TCR-HLA and TCR-CMV co-occurrence with hypergeometric tests, applying a repertoire-size bias correction to TCR pairs. A later analysis estimated false discovery rates by permuting HLA or CMV assignments 20 times. In a later analysis, co-occurring TCRs were grouped using DBSCAN, and TCRdist sequence similarity was added for clustering within HLA-allele-positive subsets. Repertoires with fewer than 30,000 or more than 120,000 public chains were left out of co-occurrence clustering, as were about five repertoires with anomalous nucleotide sharing. What TCRdb holds here is the immuneACCESS table cut down to in-frame rearrangements. Part of the clones is not present; checked against another copy, under half of the missing clones reflect an unresolved V gene, and the others are unexplained. Clone size and V and J calls were adopted from that table, with D and trimming inferred from the DNA. The sample contains tens of thousands of clones, about 78% of them found a single time. The ten biggest clones cover nearly 9% of the sample.

On this clone: The antigen this receptor binds is unknown. No clone much larger than this one lies a single base away; base qualities are absent.

The cohort was made up of approximately 700 healthy bone marrow donors. At the time of sampling, all cohort members were nominally healthy, though unrecorded immune exposures were likely present. The donor tested CMV seropositive and was one of the 289 seropositive cohort members. A peripheral blood sample was provided by each donor, and peripheral blood mononuclear cells were used for TCR beta sequencing. The Qiagen DNeasy Blood Extraction Kit was used to extract genomic DNA from the blood cell samples. Trimming removed 7 bases from V and 1 base from J, leaving 13 bases between the germline ends. The germline V gene supplies CDR1 MNHEY and CDR2 SVGAGI. The CDR3 covers 14 residues, taking in both the cysteine and the phenylalanine. Left in the record is the CDR3 DNA by itself, 42 bases read in frame from the first base.

The origin of this receptor is a woman aged 40 to 50 in good health and CMV-seropositive. The specimen was PBMCs. In this chain, TRBV6-5 is recombined with TRBJ1-1, with the D gene call left open. The DNA reads as follows: TGTGCCAGCACTCACACGGAGAAGAACACTGAAGCTTTCTTT. Its protein product is CASTHTEKNTEAFF.